Listed here are 7 T cell receptor beta chains from one sample, sequenced in a study of OX40 agonist ivuxolimab in advanced cancers. Sequencing was performed with immunoSEQ multiplex PCR; in TCRdb, only in-frame clones are kept and a portion is missing. The sample yields roughly 150,000 clones, under 95% seen once. Here the sequenced sample was CD4+ or CD8+ T cells sorted from blood, taken in a trial of the OX40 agonist ivuxolimab. All receptors come from an adult with an advanced solid tumor such as melanoma, head and neck, liver or kidney cancer.

The J gene is TRBJ1-2, the V gene TRBV6-5; D remains ambiguous. CDR1 and CDR2 from the germline V gene are MNHEY and SVGAGI. V was trimmed by 6 bases and J by 7 bases, leaving 15 bases between them. This CDR3 is 13 amino acids long. The CDR3 DNA reads TGTGCCAGCAGCCCCCGTCCCCGGAGTGGCTACACCTTC. Its translation: CASSPRPRSGYTF.

The chain employs TRBV7-2 and TRBJ1-2, with unresolved D. Germline V gene lookup returns CDR1 SGHTA and CDR2 FQGNSA. The length of the CDR3 is 14 residues. V was trimmed by 1 base and J by 3 bases, leaving 9 bases between them. The CDR3 loop reads CASSLESHYYGYTF. The CDR3 DNA sequence: TGTGCCAGCAGCTTAGAGTCACATTACTATGGCTACACCTTC.

The J gene is TRBJ1-4, the V gene TRBV29-1; D might be TRBD1 (6 bases). V was trimmed by 6 bases and J by 7 bases, leaving 12 bases between them. Germline V gene lookup returns CDR1 SQVTM and CDR2 ANQGSEA. The CDR3 spans 12 residues. The CDR3 is CSVLDSREKLFF. The CDR3 region has the DNA TGCAGCGTCCTGGACAGCCGTGAAAAACTGTTTTTT.

This chain joins TRBV7-6 and TRBJ2-1; 9 positions agree with TRBD2. The CDR3 is made up of 13 amino acids. Germline CDR1 is SGHVS and CDR2 is FNYEAQ. The V segment lost 4 bases and the J segment 6 bases; nucleotides outside the gene matches: 1. The CDR3 DNA sequence: TGTGCCAGCAGCTGGGGACTAGCCAATGAGCAGTTCTTC. Encoded protein: CASSWGLANEQFF. The full variable domain, completed using reference TRBV7-6 and TRBJ2-1, is GAGVSQSPRYKVTKRGQDVALRCDPISGHVSLYWYRQALGQGPEFLTYFNYEAQQDKSGLPNDRFSAERPEGSISTLTIQRTEQRDSAMYRCASSWGLANEQFFGPGTRLTVL.

The chain combines TRBV6-5 with TRBJ2-7, with D tentatively TRBD1 (6 bases). Germline values: CDR1 MNHEY, CDR2 SVGAGI. V was clipped by 4 bases and J by 2 bases, with 18 bases between them. The CDR3 length is 16 residues. CDR3 region: CASSSWGRERPYEQYF. CDR3 bases: TGTGCCAGCAGTTCCTGGGGGCGCGAACGTCCCTACGAGCAGTACTTC.

The rearrangement uses TRBV30 and TRBJ2-6; D gene unclear. In germline, CDR1 is GTSNPN, CDR2 SVGIG (reference sequence). The CDR3 has 13 residues. V dropped 3 bases and J dropped 2 bases, with 5 bases sitting between them. CDR3 region: CAWRLTGANVLTF. The CDR3, as DNA: TGTGCCTGGAGGTTAACTGGGGCCAACGTCCTGACTTTC.

This clone was observed once. This chain connects TRBV7-9 to TRBJ1-4; 8 bases are a match to TRBD1. The V gene's germline CDR1 is SEHNR and CDR2 FQNEAQ (reference sequence). V was pared by 5 bases and J by 8 bases, with 7 bases of the junction left unmatched. This CDR3 has 14 amino acids. The CDR3 loop is CASSPGQGGEKLFF. The CDR3, as DNA: TGTGCCAGCAGCCCTGGACAGGGCGGGGAAAAACTGTTTTTT.